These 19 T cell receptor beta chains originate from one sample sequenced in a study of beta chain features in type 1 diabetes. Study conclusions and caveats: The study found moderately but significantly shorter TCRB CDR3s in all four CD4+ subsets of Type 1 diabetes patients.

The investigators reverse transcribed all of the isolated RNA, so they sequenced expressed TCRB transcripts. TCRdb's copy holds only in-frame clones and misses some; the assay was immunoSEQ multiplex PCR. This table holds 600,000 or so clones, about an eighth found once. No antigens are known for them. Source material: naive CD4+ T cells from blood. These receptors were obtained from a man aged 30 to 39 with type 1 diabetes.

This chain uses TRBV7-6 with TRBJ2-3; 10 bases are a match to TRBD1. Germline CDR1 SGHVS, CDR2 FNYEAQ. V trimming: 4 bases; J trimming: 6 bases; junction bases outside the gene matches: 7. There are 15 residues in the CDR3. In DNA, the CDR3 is TGTGCCAGCAGCTACCGACAGGGGGCATTGGATACGCAGTATTTT. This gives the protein CASSYRQGALDTQYF.

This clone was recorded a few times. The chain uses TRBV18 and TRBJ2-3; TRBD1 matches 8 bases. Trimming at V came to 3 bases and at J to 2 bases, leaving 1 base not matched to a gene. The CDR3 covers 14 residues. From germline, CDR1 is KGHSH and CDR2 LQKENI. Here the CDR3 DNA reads TGTGCCAGCTCACCCCAGGGGGCCACAGATACGCAGTATTTT. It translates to CASSPQGATDTQYF.

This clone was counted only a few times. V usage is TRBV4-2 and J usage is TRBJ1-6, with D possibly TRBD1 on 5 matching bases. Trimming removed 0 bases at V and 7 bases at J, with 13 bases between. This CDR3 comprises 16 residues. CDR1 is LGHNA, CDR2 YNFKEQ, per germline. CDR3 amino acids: CASSQETTKGNSPLHF. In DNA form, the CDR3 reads TGTGCCAGCAGCCAAGAGACAACCAAGGGGAATTCACCCCTCCACTTT.

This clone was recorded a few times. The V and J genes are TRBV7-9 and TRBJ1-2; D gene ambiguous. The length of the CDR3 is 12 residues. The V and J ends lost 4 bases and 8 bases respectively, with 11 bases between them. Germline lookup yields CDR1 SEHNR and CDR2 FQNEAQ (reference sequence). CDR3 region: CASSYPSLGYTF. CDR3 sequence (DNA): TGTGCCAGCAGCTACCCTTCGCTGGGCTACACCTTC.

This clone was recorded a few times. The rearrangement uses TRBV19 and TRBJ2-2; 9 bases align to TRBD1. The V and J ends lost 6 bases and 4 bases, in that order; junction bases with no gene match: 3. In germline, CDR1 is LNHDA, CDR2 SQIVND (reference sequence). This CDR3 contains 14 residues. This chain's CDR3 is CASRGTGFTGELFF. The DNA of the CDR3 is TGTGCCAGTAGGGGGACAGGGTTCACCGGGGAGCTGTTTTTT.

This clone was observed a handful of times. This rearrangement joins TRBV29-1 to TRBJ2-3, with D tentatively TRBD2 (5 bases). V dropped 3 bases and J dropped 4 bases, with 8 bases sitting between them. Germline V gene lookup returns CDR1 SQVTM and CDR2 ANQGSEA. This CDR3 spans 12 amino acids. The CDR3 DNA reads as TGCAGCGTTGACCTAGCTTCAGATACGCAGTATTTT. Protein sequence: CSVDLASDTQYF.

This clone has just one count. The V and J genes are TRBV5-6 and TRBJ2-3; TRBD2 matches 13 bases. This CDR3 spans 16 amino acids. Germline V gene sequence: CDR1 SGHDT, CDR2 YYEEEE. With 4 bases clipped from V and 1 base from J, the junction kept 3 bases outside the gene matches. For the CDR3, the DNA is TGTGCCAGCAGCAAAGGACTAGCGGGGGGCACAGATACGCAGTATTTT. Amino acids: CASSKGLAGGTDTQYF.

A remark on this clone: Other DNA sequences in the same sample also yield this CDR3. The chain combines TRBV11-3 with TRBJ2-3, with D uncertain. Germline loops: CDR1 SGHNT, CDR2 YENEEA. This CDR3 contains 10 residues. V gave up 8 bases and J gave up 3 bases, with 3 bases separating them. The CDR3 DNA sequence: TGTGCCAGCGGTACAGATACGCAGTATTTT. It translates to CASGTDTQYF. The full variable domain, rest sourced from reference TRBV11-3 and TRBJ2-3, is EAGVVQSPRYKIIEKKQPVAFWCNPISGHNTLYWYLQNLGQGPELLIRYENEEAVDDSQLPKDRFSAERLKGVDSTLKIQPAELGDSAVYLCASGTDTQYFGPGTRLTVL.

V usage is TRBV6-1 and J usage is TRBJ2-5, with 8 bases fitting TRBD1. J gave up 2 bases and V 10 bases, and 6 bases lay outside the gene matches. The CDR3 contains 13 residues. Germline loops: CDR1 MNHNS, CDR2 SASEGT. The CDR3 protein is CATGQGGQETQYF. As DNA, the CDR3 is TGTGCCACCGGACAGGGCGGGCAAGAGACCCAGTACTTC.

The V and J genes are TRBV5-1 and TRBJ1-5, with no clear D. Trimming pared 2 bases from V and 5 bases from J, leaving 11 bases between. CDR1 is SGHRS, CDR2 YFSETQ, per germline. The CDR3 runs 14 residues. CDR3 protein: CASSLGSPHQPQHF. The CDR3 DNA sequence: TGCGCCAGCAGCTTAGGGAGTCCCCATCAGCCCCAGCATTTT.

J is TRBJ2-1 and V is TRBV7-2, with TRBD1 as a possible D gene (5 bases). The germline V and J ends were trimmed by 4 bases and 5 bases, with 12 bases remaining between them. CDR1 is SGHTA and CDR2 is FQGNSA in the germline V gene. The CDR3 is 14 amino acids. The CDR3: CASSSQGEDNEQFF. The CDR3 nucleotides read TGTGCCAGCAGCTCCCAAGGGGAAGACAATGAGCAGTTCTTC. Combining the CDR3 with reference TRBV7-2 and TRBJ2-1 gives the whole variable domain GAGVSQSPSNKVTEKGKDVELRCDPISGHTALYWYRQSLGQGLEFLIYFQGNSAPDKSGLPSDRFSAERTGGSVSTLTIQRTQQEDSAVYLCASSSQGEDNEQFFGPGTRLTVL.

The CDR3 loop is CASSPRGAQETQYF. The CDR3 bases are TGTGCCAGCAGCCCTCGGGGAGCTCAAGAGACCCAGTACTTC. This chain uses TRBV7-9 with TRBJ2-5, with a possible D match to TRBD2 (5 bases). The germline V gene encodes CDR1 SEHNR and CDR2 FQNEAQ (reference sequence). Trimming pared 5 bases from V and 2 bases from J, leaving 12 bases between. This CDR3 is 14 amino acids long.

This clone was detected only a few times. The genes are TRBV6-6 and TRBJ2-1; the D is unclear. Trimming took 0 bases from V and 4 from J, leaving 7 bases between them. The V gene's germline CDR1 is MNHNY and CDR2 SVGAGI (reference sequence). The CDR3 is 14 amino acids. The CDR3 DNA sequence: TGTGCCAGCAGTTACTCTGTACAGTACAATGAGCAGTTCTTC. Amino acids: CASSYSVQYNEQFF.

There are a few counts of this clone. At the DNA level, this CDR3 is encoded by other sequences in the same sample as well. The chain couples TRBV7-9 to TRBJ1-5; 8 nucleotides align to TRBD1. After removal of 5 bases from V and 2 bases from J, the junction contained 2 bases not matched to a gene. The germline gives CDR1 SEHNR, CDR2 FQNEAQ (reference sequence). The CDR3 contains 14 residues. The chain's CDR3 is CASSQGQGNQPQHF. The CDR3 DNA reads TGTGCCAGCAGCCAGGGACAGGGCAATCAGCCCCAGCATTTT.

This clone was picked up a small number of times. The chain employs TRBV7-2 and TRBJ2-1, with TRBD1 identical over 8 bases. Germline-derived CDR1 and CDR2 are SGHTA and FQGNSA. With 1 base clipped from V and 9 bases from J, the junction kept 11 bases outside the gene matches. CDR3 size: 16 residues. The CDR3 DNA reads TGTGCCAGCAGCTTAGTCCAGGGGGCGTCCCTCGGTGAGCAGTTCTTC. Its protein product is CASSLVQGASLGEQFF.

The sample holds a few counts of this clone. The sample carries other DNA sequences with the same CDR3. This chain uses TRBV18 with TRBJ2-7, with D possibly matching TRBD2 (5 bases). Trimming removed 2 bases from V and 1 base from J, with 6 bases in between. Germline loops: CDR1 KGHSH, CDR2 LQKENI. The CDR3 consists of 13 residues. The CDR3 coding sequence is TGTGCCAGCTCACCAACGGGGTCCTACGAGCAGTACTTC. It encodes CASSPTGSYEQYF.

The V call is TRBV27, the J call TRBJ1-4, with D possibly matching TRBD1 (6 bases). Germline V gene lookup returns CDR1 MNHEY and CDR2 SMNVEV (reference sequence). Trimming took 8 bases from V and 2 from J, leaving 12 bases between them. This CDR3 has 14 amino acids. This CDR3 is CASAFQGTNEKLFF. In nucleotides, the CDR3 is TGTGCCAGCGCCTTCCAGGGGACTAATGAAAAACTGTTTTTT.

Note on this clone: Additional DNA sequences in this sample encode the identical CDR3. This CDR3 is CASSRQVSSYEQYF. DNA of the CDR3: TGTGCCAGTAGTCGGCAAGTGTCCTCCTACGAGCAGTACTTC. The chain joins TRBV19 to TRBJ2-7; D ambiguous. In germline, CDR1 is LNHDA, CDR2 SQIVND (reference sequence). The length of the CDR3 is 14 residues. V was clipped by 5 bases and J by 0 bases, with 11 bases between them.

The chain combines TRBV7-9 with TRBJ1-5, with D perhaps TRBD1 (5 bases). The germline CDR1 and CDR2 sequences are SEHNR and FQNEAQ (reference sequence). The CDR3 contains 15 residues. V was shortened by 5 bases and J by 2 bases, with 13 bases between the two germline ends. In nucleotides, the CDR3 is TGTGCCAGCAGCCCAGCTCAGGGTGGCAATCAGCCCCAGCATTTT. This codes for CASSPAQGGNQPQHF.